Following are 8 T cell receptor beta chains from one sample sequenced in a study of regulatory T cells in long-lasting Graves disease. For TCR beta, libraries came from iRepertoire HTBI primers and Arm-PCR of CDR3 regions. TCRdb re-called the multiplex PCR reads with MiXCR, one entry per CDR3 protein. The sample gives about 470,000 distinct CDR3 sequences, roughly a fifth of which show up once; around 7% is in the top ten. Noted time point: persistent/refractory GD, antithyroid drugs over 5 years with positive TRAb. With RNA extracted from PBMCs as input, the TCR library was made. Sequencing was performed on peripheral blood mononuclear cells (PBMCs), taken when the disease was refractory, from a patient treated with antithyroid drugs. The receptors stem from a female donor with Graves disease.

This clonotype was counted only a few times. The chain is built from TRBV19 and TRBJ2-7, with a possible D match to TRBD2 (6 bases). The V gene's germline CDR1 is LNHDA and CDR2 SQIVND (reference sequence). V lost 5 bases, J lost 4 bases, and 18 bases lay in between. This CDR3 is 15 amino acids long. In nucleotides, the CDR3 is TGTGCCAGTAGTCGCCCTGGAGGGACTCAGTACGAGCAGTACTTC. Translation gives CASSRPGGTQYEQYF.

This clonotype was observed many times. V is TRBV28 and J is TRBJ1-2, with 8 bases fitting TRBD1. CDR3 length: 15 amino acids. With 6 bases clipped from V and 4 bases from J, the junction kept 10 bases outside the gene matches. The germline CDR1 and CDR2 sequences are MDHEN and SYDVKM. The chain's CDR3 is CASRGDPGQAYGYTF. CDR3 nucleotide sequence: TGTGCCAGCAGGGGGGATCCGGGACAGGCCTATGGCTACACCTTC.

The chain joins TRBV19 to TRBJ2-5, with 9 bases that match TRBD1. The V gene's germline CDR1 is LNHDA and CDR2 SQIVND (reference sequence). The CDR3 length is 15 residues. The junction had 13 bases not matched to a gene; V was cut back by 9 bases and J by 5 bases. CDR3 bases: TGTGCCAGCCGTGCCGGGACAGGGACGTGGGAGACCCAGTACTTC. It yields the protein CASRAGTGTWETQYF.

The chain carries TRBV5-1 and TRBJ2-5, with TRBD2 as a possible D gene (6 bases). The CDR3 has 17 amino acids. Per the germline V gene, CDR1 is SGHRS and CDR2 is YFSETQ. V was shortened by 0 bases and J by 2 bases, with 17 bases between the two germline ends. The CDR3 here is CASSLGGHGGNQETQYF. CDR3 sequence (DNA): TGCGCCAGCAGCTTGGGCGGCCATGGGGGGAATCAAGAGACCCAGTACTTC.

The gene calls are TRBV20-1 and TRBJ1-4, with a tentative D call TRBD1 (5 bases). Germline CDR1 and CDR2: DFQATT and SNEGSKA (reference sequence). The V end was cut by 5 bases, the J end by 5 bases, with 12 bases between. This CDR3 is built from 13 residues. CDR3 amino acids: CSAGTSKNEKLFF. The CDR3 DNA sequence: TGCAGTGCTGGGACCTCCAAGAATGAAAAACTGTTTTTT.

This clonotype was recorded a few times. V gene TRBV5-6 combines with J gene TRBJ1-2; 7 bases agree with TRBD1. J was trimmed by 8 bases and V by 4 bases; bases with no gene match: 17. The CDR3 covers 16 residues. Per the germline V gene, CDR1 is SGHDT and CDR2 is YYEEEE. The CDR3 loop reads CASSPRQGNLVWGYTF. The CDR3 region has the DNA TGTGCCAGCAGCCCTAGACAGGGCAACCTCGTATGGGGCTACACCTTC. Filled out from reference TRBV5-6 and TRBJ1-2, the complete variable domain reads DAGVTQSPTHLIKTRGQQVTLRCSPKSGHDTVSWYQQALGQGPQFIFQYYEEEERQRGNFPDRFSGHQFPNYSSELNVNALLLGDSALYLCASSPRQGNLVWGYTFGSGTRLTVV.

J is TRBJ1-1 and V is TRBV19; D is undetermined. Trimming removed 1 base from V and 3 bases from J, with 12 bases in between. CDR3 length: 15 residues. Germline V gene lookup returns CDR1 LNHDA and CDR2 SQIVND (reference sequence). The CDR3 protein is CASSIGYKGYTEAFF. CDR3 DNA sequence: TGTGCCAGTAGTATAGGGTACAAGGGTTACACTGAAGCTTTCTTT.

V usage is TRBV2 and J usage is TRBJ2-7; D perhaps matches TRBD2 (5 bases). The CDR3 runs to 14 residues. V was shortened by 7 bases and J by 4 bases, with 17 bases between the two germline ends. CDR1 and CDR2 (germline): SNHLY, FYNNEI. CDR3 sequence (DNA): TGTGCCAGCACCGAGGAGGCCAAGGCGTACGAGCAGTACTTC. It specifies CASTEEAKAYEQYF.